This TCR beta chain was sequenced in a study of shared clonotypes between healthy human individuals. Germline V gives CDR1 SGHDN, CDR2 FVKESK. The CDR3 consists of 13 residues. V was clipped by 2 bases and J by 10 bases, with 12 bases between them. This clone was observed a single time. Some clones are missing from TCRdb's copy, which holds only in-frame ones; the method was immunoSEQ multiplex PCR. The profile shows some 2,400,000 clones, 90% to 97% of them singletons. The source is a man aged 18 to 29 in good health. V gene TRBV14 combines with J gene TRBJ1-5; D not certain. Sequencing used naive CD4+ T cells sorted from blood. The sample's subset: CD45RA+ positively selected. CDR3 coding DNA: TGTGCCAGCAGCCAATATGGAGACCAACCCCAGCATTTT. Protein: CASSQYGDQPQHF.